Each of the 20 T cell receptor beta chains below was sequenced from the same sample in a study of cytomegalovirus exposure and HLA in healthy donors (dated by TCRdb to about 2017). The library came from the immunoSEQ multiplex PCR assay. A mixture of 60 forward primers for TCR Vbeta segments and 13 reverse primers for TCR Jbeta segments was used in the multiplex PCR. TCRdb limited this immuneACCESS table to in-frame rearrangements with V and J called. A share of clones is missing; checked studies link under half to unresolved V genes, and the rest is unexplained. The sample table holds some 150,000 clones, of which roughly 79% were seen once. The ten largest account for 1.2% to 1.5% of the sample. The specimen sequenced was PBMCs. Receptors originate from a woman aged 40 to 50 in good health and CMV-seronegative.

The J gene is TRBJ2-3, the V gene TRBV6-6; possible D gene TRBD2, 6 bases. With 0 bases removed from V and 6 bases from J, the gap between germline ends came to 13 bases. Germline CDR1 reads MNHNY; CDR2 reads SVGAGI (reference sequence). This CDR3 spans 15 amino acids. CDR3 coding DNA: TGTGCCAGCAGTTACTCGGGGGGTCCTCCCGATACGCAGTATTTT. The encoded protein is CASSYSGGPPDTQYF.

The rearrangement links TRBV13 to TRBJ1-1; the D is unclear. The CDR3 has 14 amino acids. Trimming removed 7 bases from V and 1 base from J, with 13 bases in between. Germline values: CDR1 PRHDT, CDR2 FYEKMQ (reference sequence). The CDR3 DNA reads as TGTGCCAGCAAGTTTAGAGGAGGGAACACTGAAGCTTTCTTT. Its translation is CASKFRGGNTEAFF.

V gene TRBV19 combines with J gene TRBJ1-5; the D is unclear. Germline loops: CDR1 LNHDA, CDR2 SQIVND (reference sequence). There are 12 residues in the CDR3. Trimming removed 3 bases from V and 6 bases from J, with 6 bases in between. CDR3 protein: CASSMRRQPQHF. The CDR3 DNA sequence: TGTGCCAGTAGTATGCGGCGTCAGCCCCAGCATTTT.

Written as DNA, the CDR3 is TGTGCCAGCAGCCAAGGGACTAACTACGAGCAGTACTTC. It codes for CASSQGTNYEQYF. This chain uses TRBV5-6 with TRBJ2-7, with TRBD2 identical over 7 bases. The CDR3 is made up of 13 amino acids. V lost 4 bases and J lost 3; bases outside the gene matches: 4. Germline V gene sequence: CDR1 SGHDT, CDR2 YYEEEE.

This clone was seen only a few times. This rearrangement joins TRBV20-1 to TRBJ1-1; 9 bases agree with TRBD1. Germline V lookup: CDR1 DFQATT, CDR2 SNEGSKA (reference sequence). V was clipped by 0 bases and J by 10 bases; unmatched bases: 0. This CDR3 is built from 11 residues. In DNA form, the CDR3 reads TGCAGTGCTAGAGAGGACAGGGGAGCTTTCTTT. This gives the protein CSAREDRGAFF.

A few counts support this clone. The V gene is TRBV6-5, the J gene TRBJ1-1; a weak D match, TRBD1 (6 bases). Germline values: CDR1 MNHEY, CDR2 SVGAGI. V was clipped by 3 bases and J by 0 bases, with 14 bases between them. The CDR3 contains 16 residues. CDR3 protein: CASSYLPTGLNTEAFF. DNA for the CDR3: TGTGCCAGCAGTTATCTACCGACAGGCTTGAACACTGAAGCTTTCTTT.

The chain couples TRBV2 to TRBJ1-1; weak D call: TRBD1 (5 bases). Deletions cut 4 bases from V and 1 base from J, with 7 bases between. Germline V gene lookup returns CDR1 SNHLY and CDR2 FYNNEI. The CDR3 has 13 residues. This CDR3 is CASSADRNTEAFF. CDR3 DNA: TGTGCCAGCAGTGCCGACAGGAACACTGAAGCTTTCTTT.

The chain links TRBV6-5 to TRBJ1-2; D is unresolved. V lost 0 bases and J lost 4, with 6 bases in between. CDR1 and CDR2 from the germline V gene are MNHEY and SVGAGI. This CDR3 contains 13 residues. The CDR3 DNA reads TGTGCCAGCAGTTACTCGACGGGCTATGGCTACACCTTC. The encoded protein is CASSYSTGYGYTF.

J is TRBJ1-1 and V is TRBV18, with no clear D. Germline assignment: CDR1 KGHSH and CDR2 LQKENI. The V end was cut by 0 bases, the J end by 1 base, with 9 bases between. This CDR3 spans 15 amino acids. CDR3 DNA sequence: TGTGCCAGCTCACCACCGTCGGGGAAGAACACTGAAGCTTTCTTT. It translates to CASSPPSGKNTEAFF.

DNA of the CDR3: TGTGCCAGCAGCTTGGTTTCTATCACTGAAGCTTTCTTT. Its protein is CASSLVSITEAFF. V gene TRBV5-8 combines with J gene TRBJ1-1; D unclear. The CDR3 runs to 13 residues. V was clipped by 0 bases and J by 4 bases, with 7 bases between them. The germline V gene has CDR1 SGHTS and CDR2 YDEGEE.

This clone was picked up a small number of times. The rearrangement joins TRBV5-1 to TRBJ2-7; 8 bases agree with TRBD1. J gave up 1 base and V 5 bases, and 2 bases lay outside the gene matches. CDR1 and CDR2 from the germline V gene are SGHRS and YFSETQ. The CDR3 length is 13 residues. The CDR3 loop is CASSRQGSYEQYF. CDR3 in DNA: TGCGCCAGCAGTCGACAGGGGTCCTACGAGCAGTACTTC.

V gene TRBV2 combines with J gene TRBJ2-3; no clear D. CDR1 and CDR2 (germline): SNHLY, FYNNEI. The V and J ends lost 1 base and 8 bases respectively, with 10 bases between them. The CDR3 contains 13 residues. The CDR3 spells CASSEGLSSTQYF. The CDR3 nucleotides are TGTGCCAGCAGTGAAGGCCTGAGCTCTACGCAGTATTTT.

V is TRBV28 and J is TRBJ1-5; TRBD1 matches at 7 bases. With 7 bases clipped from V and 5 bases from J, the junction kept 20 bases outside the gene matches. Germline lookup yields CDR1 MDHEN and CDR2 SYDVKM. The CDR3 runs 18 residues. The CDR3 DNA sequence: TGTGCCAGCACCCCGATCCCCGACCCGGGACAGCCATATCAGCCCCAGCATTTT. It encodes CASTPIPDPGQPYQPQHF.

Worth noting for this clone: One end of the junction is discordant with germline, which a read error may explain. Other DNA sequences in this sample translate to the same CDR3. The V and J genes are TRBV6-4 and TRBJ1-1; weak D call: TRBD1 (5 bases). Germline values: CDR1 MRHNA, CDR2 SNTAGT. This CDR3 is 14 amino acids long. In DNA, the CDR3 is TGTGCCAGCAGTTATACTTGGGGAGGGACTGAAGCTTTTTTT. It yields the protein CASSYTWGGTEAFF.

The chain is built from TRBV6-5 and TRBJ1-2; D uncertain. CDR1 and CDR2 (germline): MNHEY, SVGAGI. V dropped 5 bases and J dropped 6 bases, with 13 bases sitting between them. This CDR3 has 13 residues. The CDR3 loop is CASSNYFTDGYTF. The DNA for the CDR3 is TGTGCCAGCAGTAACTACTTCACGGATGGCTACACCTTC.

The rearrangement links TRBV19 to TRBJ1-2; 8 bases match TRBD1. This CDR3 is built from 15 residues. Looked up from germline, CDR1 is LNHDA and CDR2 is SQIVND (reference sequence). V trimming: 3 bases; J trimming: 4 bases; junction bases outside the gene matches: 7. Here the CDR3 reads CASSIRAGGGYGYTF. The CDR3, as DNA: TGTGCCAGTAGTATTCGGGCAGGGGGCGGCTATGGCTACACCTTC.

The rearrangement joins TRBV29-1 to TRBJ1-1; no firm D call. Trimming pared 4 bases from V and 1 base from J, leaving 16 bases between. The CDR3 sequence is 15 residues long. Germline CDR1 reads SQVTM; CDR2 reads ANQGSEA. The CDR3 sequence: CSVVPSRQKNTEAFF. The CDR3 nucleotides are TGCAGCGTTGTCCCGTCGAGGCAGAAGAACACTGAAGCTTTCTTT.

The chain is built from TRBV11-1 and TRBJ2-5; 12 bases fit TRBD2. CDR1 is SGHAT, CDR2 FQDESV, per germline (reference sequence). After removal of 5 bases from V and 2 bases from J, the junction contained 6 bases not matched to a gene. CDR3 length: 16 amino acids. The CDR3 sequence: CASSPLAGGIQETQYF. CDR3 in DNA: TGTGCCAGCAGCCCCCTAGCGGGGGGGATACAAGAGACCCAGTACTTC.

This clone was seen a handful of times. The V and J genes are TRBV5-1 and TRBJ2-7, with TRBD1 identical over 8 bases. V lost 0 bases and J lost 5; bases outside the gene matches: 10. Germline CDR1 is SGHRS and CDR2 is YFSETQ. The CDR3 length is 16 residues. The CDR3 loop reads CASSLGSGGKVHEQYF. Here the CDR3 DNA reads TGCGCCAGCAGCTTGGGTTCAGGGGGCAAAGTCCACGAGCAGTACTTC.

The V call is TRBV9, the J call TRBJ1-2; TRBD1 might be the D (6 bases). The CDR3 contains 14 residues. Germline V lookup: CDR1 SGDLS, CDR2 YYNGEE. V gave up 0 bases and J gave up 8 bases, with 14 bases separating them. The CDR3 nucleotides read TGTGCCAGCAGCGTAGATCCACAGGGCCACGGCTACACCTTC. It is translated as CASSVDPQGHGYTF.